A selection of T cell receptor beta chains follows, all from one sample in a study of control samples from healthy donors and cancer patients. Assay: immunoSEQ multiplex PCR; the TCRdb copy retains only in-frame clones and omits some. The top ten hold 2.1% of the sample, which has approximately 100,000 clones, 70% to 90% seen once. Sequenced sample: blood. These receptors all stem from a woman aged 40 to 49 in good health. CDR3s include the opening cysteine and the closing phenylalanine or tryptophan. D genes are given only for firm matches. Size is stated for part of the rows, as once, few or many counts, or as a class when the clone is expanded.

>TRBJ2-7|few|-|TRBV5-5
CASSLERVSYEQYF
TGTGCCAGCAGCTTGGAAAGGGTGTCCTACGAGCAGTACTTC
>TRBJ1-6|few|-|TRBV7-9
CASSDGLREANSPLHF
TGTGCCAGCAGCGACGGACTCCGGGAGGCTAATTCACCCCTCCACTTT
>TRBJ1-2|-|TRBD1|TRBV2
CASRRQGADGYTF
TGTGCCAGCCGAAGACAGGGGGCGGATGGCTACACCTTC
>TRBJ1-5|-|TRBD1|TRBV19
CASSATPTGVIFDQPQHF
TGTGCCAGTAGCGCCACCCCGACAGGGGTTATCTTTGATCAGCCCCAGCATTTT
>TRBJ1-1|-|TRBD1|TRBV7-2
CASSPGQGWEGEAFF
TGTGCCAGCAGCCCGGGACAGGGGTGGGAGGGTGAAGCTTTCTTT
>TRBJ2-7|-|-|TRBV7-2
CASSLGGPTSYEQYF
TGTGCCAGCAGCTTAGGGGGGCCAACGTCCTACGAGCAGTACTTC
>TRBJ2-7|medium-sized|TRBD2|TRBV7-2
CASSLVASGSSYEQYF
TGTGCCAGCAGCTTAGTGGCTAGCGGAAGCTCCTACGAGCAGTACTTC
>TRBJ1-2|-|-|TRBV6-5
CASRQNAPYGYTF
TGTGCCAGCAGGCAGAACGCCCCATATGGCTACACCTTC
>TRBJ1-1|-|TRBD1|TRBV5-1
CASSWTGTNTEAFF
TGCGCCAGCAGCTGGACAGGGACGAACACTGAAGCTTTCTTT
>TRBJ1-5|-|TRBD1|TRBV12-5
CASGRDRGYSNQPQHF
TGTGCTAGTGGTCGGGACAGGGGATATAGCAATCAGCCCCAGCATTTT
>TRBJ1-1|-|-|TRBV2
CASTKGYTEAFF
TGTGCCAGCACGAAAGGGTACACTGAAGCTTTCTTT
>TRBJ1-1|-|TRBD1|TRBV2
CASSEEGTGAEAFF
TGTGCCAGCAGTGAAGAAGGGACAGGGGCTGAAGCTTTCTTT
>TRBJ1-6|-|TRBD1|TRBV25-1
CASSDPSGGNSPLHF
TGTGCCAGCAGTGATCCGTCAGGGGGCAATTCACCCCTCCACTTT
>TRBJ2-7|-|TRBD2|TRBV5-6
CASSQGGAGSSYEQYF
TGTGCCAGCAGCCAGGGAGGGGCGGGAAGCTCCTACGAGCAGTACTTC
>TRBJ1-4|-|-|TRBV30
CAWSVNPQRQGKLFF
TGTGCCTGGAGTGTAAATCCCCAACGGCAGGGAAAACTGTTTTTT
>TRBJ1-2|-|-|TRBV5-1
CASSLDGGNYGYTF
TGCGCCAGCAGCTTGGATGGCGGTAACTATGGCTACACCTTC
>TRBJ1-2|-|-|TRBV10-1
CASTWKGAPLNYGYTF
TGCGCCAGCACCTGGAAAGGGGCCCCCTTGAACTATGGCTACACCTTC
>TRBJ1-1|-|-|TRBV25-1
CASSVTGNTEAFF
TGTGCCAGCAGTGTAACAGGAAACACTGAAGCTTTCTTT
>TRBJ2-2|-|-|TRBV4-3
CASSQETETGELFF
TGCGCCAGCAGCCAAGAAACAGAAACCGGGGAGCTGTTTTTT
>TRBJ2-3|-|-|TRBV5-1
CASSARTDRTDTQYF
TGCGCCAGCAGCGCTAGGACGGACCGCACAGATACGCAGTATTTT
>TRBJ2-7|-|TRBD1|TRBV5-1
CASSVGWTGRNEQYF
TGCGCCAGCAGCGTGGGCTGGACAGGGAGGAATGAGCAGTACTTC
>TRBJ2-2|-|-|TRBV29-1
CSAGTHTGELFF
TGCAGCGCAGGGACTCACACCGGGGAGCTGTTTTTT
>TRBJ2-4|-|-|TRBV12-3/TRBV12-4
CASSLAIGIQYF
TGTGCCAGCAGTTTAGCGATAGGGATTCAGTACTTC
>TRBJ1-2|-|TRBD1|TRBV24-1
CATSDTGTDHNF
TGTGCCACCAGTGATACCGGGACAGACCACAACTTC
>TRBJ2-1|-|-|TRBV9
CASSVGGGLDEQFF
TGTGCCAGCAGCGTAGGTGGGGGCTTGGATGAGCAGTTCTTC
>TRBJ1-1|-|-|TRBV6-5
CASSYLGYTEAFF
TGTGCCAGCAGTTACTTGGGTTACACTGAAGCTTTCTTT
>TRBJ2-7|-|-|TRBV12-3/TRBV12-4
CASSPGPYEQYF
TGTGCCAGCAGTCCCGGACCCTACGAGCAGTACTTC
>TRBJ2-7|-|-|TRBV7-2
CASSPRASSYEQYF
TGTGCCAGCAGCCCCAGGGCCAGCTCCTACGAGCAGTACTTC
>TRBJ2-3|-|-|TRBV6-5
CASRESGTDTQYF
TGTGCCAGCCGAGAGTCAGGCACAGATACGCAGTATTTT
>TRBJ1-1|-|-|TRBV6-5
CASSYSRGWTEAFF
TGTGCCAGCAGTTACTCGCGGGGCTGGACTGAAGCTTTCTTT
>TRBJ1-6|-|-|TRBV19
CASSPDLRLTNSPLHF
TGTGCCAGTAGCCCGGATCTCCGCTTAACTAATTCACCCCTCCACTTT
>TRBJ2-7|-|-|TRBV6-1
CASSEAGKSYEQYF
TGTGCCAGCAGTGAAGCGGGCAAGTCCTACGAGCAGTACTTC
>TRBJ2-7|-|TRBD1|TRBV6-5
CASSTTGEYEQYF
TGTGCCAGCAGCACGACAGGGGAGTACGAGCAGTACTTC
>TRBJ2-5|-|-|TRBV2
CASSWAQETQYF
TGTGCCAGCAGCTGGGCCCAAGAGACCCAGTACTTC
>TRBJ2-5|-|-|TRBV7-8
CASSLVGGAETQYF
TGTGCCAGCAGCTTAGTTGGGGGAGCAGAGACCCAGTACTTC
>TRBJ1-1|-|TRBD1|TRBV19
CASTRQGRGTEAFF
TGTGCCAGTACCCGACAGGGTCGAGGCACTGAAGCTTTCTTT
>TRBJ1-1|-|-|TRBV9
CASKGGDTEAFF
TGTGCCAGCAAGGGAGGGGACACTGAAGCTTTCTTT
>TRBJ2-1|-|-|TRBV7-3
CASSLTGSSYNEQFF
TGTGCCAGCAGCCTCACAGGGTCCTCCTACAATGAGCAGTTCTTC
>TRBJ1-2|-|-|TRBV2
CASRITEFNYGYTF
TGTGCCAGCAGAATTACAGAATTTAACTATGGCTACACCTTC
>TRBJ2-2|-|-|TRBV5-1
CASNLVTTSTGELFF
TGCGCCAGCAACCTTGTGACGACGAGCACCGGGGAGCTGTTTTTT
>TRBJ2-7|-|-|TRBV28
CASSPSSASYEQYF
TGTGCCAGCAGCCCCTCTAGCGCCTCCTACGAGCAGTACTTC
>TRBJ1-1|-|-|TRBV9
CASSVGGPRNTEAFF
TGTGCCAGCAGCGTAGGCGGACCAAGGAACACTGAAGCTTTCTTT
>TRBJ2-1|once|-|TRBV4-3
CASSQEMRYEQFF
TGCGCCAGCAGCCAAGAGATGCGCTATGAGCAGTTCTTC
>TRBJ2-3|-|-|TRBV9
CASSPPVSTDTQYF
TGTGCCAGCAGCCCCCCAGTTAGCACAGATACGCAGTATTTT
>TRBJ2-5|once|-|TRBV2
CASGLQETQYF
TGTGCCAGCGGCCTCCAAGAGACCCAGTACTTC
>TRBJ2-2|-|TRBD1|TRBV6-1
CASSGKSRDRGNTGELFF
TGTGCCAGCAGTGGTAAATCCAGGGACAGGGGGAACACCGGGGAGCTGTTTTTT
>TRBJ1-6|-|-|TRBV10-2
CASRGTYNSPLHF
TGCGCCAGCCGGGGAACCTATAATTCACCCCTCCACTTT
>TRBJ1-6|-|TRBD1|TRBV25-1
CASSAGTGGNSPLHF
TGTGCCAGCAGTGCCGGGACAGGGGGGAATTCACCCCTCCACTTT
>TRBJ1-3|-|-|TRBV12-3/TRBV12-4
CASSLGWVNTIYF
TGTGCCAGCAGCCTGGGGTGGGTAAACACCATATATTTT
>TRBJ2-3|-|-|TRBV6-6
CASSSQGGPADTQYF
TGTGCCAGCAGTTCGCAAGGGGGGCCGGCAGATACGCAGTATTTT